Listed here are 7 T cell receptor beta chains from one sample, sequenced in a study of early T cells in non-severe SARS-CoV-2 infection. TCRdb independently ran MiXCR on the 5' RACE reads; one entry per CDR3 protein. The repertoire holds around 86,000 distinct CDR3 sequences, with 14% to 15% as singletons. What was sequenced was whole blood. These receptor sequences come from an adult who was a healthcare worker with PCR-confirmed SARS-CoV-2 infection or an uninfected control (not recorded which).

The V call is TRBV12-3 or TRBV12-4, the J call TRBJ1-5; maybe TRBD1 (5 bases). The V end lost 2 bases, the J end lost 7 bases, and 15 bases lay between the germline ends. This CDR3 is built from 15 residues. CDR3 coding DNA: TGTGCCAGCAGTTTACCCGGGGACTCAGTCCAGCCCCAGCATTTT. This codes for CASSLPGDSVQPQHF.

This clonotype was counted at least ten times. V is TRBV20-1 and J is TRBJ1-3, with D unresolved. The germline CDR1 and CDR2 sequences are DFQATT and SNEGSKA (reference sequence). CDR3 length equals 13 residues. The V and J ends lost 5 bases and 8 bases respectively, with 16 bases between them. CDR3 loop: CSAPAGGGDTIYF. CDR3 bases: TGCAGTGCTCCCGCGGGCGGTGGTGACACCATATATTTT.

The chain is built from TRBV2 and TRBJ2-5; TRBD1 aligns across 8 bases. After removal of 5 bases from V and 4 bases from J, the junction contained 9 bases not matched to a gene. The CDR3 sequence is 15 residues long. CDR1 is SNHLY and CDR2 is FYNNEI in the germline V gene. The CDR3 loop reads CASSLYGQGGETQYF. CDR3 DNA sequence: TGTGCCAGCAGTCTTTACGGACAGGGAGGAGAGACCCAGTACTTC.

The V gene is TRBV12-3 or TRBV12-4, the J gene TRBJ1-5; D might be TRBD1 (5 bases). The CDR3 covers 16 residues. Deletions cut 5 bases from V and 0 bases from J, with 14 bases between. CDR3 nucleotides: TGTGCCAGCAGTCCCTCGGGACGGGTTAGCAATCAGCCCCAGCATTTT. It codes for CASSPSGRVSNQPQHF.

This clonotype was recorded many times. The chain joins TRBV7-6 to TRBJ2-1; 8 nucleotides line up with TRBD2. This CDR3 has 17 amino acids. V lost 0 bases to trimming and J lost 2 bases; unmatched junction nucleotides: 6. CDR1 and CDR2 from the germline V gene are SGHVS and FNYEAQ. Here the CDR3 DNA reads TGTGCCAGCAGCTTAGCTAGCGGGGTGATAACCTACAATGAGCAGTTCTTC. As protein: CASSLASGVITYNEQFF. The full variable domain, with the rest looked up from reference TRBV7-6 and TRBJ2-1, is GAGVSQSPRYKVTKRGQDVALRCDPISGHVSLYWYRQALGQGPEFLTYFNYEAQQDKSGLPNDRFSAERPEGSISTLTIQRTEQRDSAMYRCASSLASGVITYNEQFFGPGTRLTVL.

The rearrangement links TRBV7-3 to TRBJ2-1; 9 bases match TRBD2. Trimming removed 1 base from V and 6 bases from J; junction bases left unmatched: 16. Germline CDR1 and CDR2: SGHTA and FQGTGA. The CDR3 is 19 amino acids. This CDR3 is CASSLNYRSGAGGSNEQFF. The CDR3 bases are TGTGCCAGCAGCTTAAATTATCGTTCGGGAGCGGGGGGCTCCAATGAGCAGTTCTTC.

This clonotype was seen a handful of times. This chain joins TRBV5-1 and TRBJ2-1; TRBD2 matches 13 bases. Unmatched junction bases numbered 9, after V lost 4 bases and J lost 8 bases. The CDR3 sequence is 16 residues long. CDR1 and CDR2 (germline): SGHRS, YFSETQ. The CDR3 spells CASSPRLAGGSDEQFF. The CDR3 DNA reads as TGCGCCAGCAGCCCCCGACTAGCGGGGGGCTCGGATGAGCAGTTCTTC. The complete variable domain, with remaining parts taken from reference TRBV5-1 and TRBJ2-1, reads KAGVTQTPRYLIKTRGQQVTLSCSPISGHRSVSWYQQTPGQGLQFLFEYFSETQRNKGNFPGRFSGRQFSNSRSEMNVSTLELGDSALYLCASSPRLAGGSDEQFFGPGTRLTVL.